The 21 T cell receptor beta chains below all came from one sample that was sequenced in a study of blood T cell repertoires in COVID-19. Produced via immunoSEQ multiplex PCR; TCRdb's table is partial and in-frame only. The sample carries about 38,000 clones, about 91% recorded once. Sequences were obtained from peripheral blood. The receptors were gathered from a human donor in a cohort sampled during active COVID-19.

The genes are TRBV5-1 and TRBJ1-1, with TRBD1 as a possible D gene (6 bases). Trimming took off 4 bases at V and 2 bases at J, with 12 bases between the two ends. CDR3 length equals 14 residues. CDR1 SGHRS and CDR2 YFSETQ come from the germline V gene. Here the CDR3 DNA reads TGCGCCAGCAGCACGGGACAAACTAACACTGAAGCTTTCTTT. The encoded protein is CASSTGQTNTEAFF. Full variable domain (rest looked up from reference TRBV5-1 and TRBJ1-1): KAGVTQTPRYLIKTRGQQVTLSCSPISGHRSVSWYQQTPGQGLQFLFEYFSETQRNKGNFPGRFSGRQFSNSRSEMNVSTLELGDSALYLCASSTGQTNTEAFFGQGTRLTVV.

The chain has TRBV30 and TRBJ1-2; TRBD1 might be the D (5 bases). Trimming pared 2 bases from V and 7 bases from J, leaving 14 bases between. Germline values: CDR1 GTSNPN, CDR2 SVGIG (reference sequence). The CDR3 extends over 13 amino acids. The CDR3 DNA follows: TGTGCCTGGAGTCAGGCAGGGATAAGTGGCTACACCTTC. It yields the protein CAWSQAGISGYTF.

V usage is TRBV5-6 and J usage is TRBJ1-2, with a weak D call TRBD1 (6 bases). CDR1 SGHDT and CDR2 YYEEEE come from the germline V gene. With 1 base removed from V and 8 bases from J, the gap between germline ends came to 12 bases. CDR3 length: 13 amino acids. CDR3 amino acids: CASSLWGPGGYTF. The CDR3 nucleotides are TGTGCCAGCAGCTTGTGGGGGCCTGGGGGCTACACCTTC.

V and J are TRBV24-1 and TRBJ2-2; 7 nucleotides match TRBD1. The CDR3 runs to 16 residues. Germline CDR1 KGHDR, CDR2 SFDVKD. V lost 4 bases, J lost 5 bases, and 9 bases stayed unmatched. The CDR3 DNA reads TGTGCCACCAGTGAACAGGGGCTGAGAGCGACCGGGGAGCTGTTTTTT. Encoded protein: CATSEQGLRATGELFF.

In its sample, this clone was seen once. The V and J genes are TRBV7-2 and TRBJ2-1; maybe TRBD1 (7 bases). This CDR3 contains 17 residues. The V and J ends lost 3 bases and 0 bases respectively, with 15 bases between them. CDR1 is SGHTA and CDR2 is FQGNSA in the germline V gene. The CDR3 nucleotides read TGTGCCAGCAGCTTTGGGGGGACAGCCAGCTCCTACAATGAGCAGTTCTTC. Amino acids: CASSFGGTASSYNEQFF.

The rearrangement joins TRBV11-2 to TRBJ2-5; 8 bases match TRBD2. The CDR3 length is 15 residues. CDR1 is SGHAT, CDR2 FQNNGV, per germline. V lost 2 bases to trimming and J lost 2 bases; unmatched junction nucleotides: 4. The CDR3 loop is CASSLRAGGQETQYF. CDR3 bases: TGTGCCAGCAGCTTACGGGCGGGGGGTCAAGAGACCCAGTACTTC.

This chain's CDR3 is CASRTMGGGGQETQYF. CDR3 nucleotide sequence: TGTGCCAGCCGCACAATGGGGGGGGGCGGCCAAGAGACCCAGTACTTC. The V and J genes are TRBV2 and TRBJ2-5, with D tentatively TRBD2 (7 bases). V lost 8 bases and J 1 base, leaving 20 bases between the germline ends. The CDR3 extends over 16 amino acids. Germline loops: CDR1 SNHLY, CDR2 FYNNEI.

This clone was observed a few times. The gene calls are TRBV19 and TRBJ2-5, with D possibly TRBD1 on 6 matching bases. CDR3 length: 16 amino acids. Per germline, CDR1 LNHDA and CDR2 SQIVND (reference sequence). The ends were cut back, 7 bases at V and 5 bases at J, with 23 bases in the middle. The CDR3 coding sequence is TGTGCCAGTACCCCTCCGGGACACAGGCCCCCGGAGACCCAGTACTTC. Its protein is CASTPPGHRPPETQYF.

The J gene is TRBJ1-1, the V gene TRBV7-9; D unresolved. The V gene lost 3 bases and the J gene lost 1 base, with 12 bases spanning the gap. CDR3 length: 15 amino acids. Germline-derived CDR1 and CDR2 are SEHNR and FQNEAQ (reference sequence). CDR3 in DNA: TGTGCCAGCAGCTTGGCAGGTCGATGGAACACTGAAGCTTTCTTT. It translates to CASSLAGRWNTEAFF. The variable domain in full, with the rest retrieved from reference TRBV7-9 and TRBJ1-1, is DTGVSQNPRHKITKRGQNVTFRCDPISEHNRLYWYRQTLGQGPEFLTYFQNEAQLEKSRLLSDRFSAERPKGSFSTLEIQRTEQGDSAMYLCASSLAGRWNTEAFFGQGTRLTVV.

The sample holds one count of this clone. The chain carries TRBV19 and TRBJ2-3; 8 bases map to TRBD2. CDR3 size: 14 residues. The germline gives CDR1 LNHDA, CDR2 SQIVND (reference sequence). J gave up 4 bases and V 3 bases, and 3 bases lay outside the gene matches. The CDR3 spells CASSIFGGADTQYF. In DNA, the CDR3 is TGTGCCAGTAGTATTTTCGGGGGGGCAGATACGCAGTATTTT.

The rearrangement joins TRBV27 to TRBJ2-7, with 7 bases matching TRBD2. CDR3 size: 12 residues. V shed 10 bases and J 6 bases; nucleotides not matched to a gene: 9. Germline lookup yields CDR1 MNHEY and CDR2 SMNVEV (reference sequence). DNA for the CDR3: TGTGCCACCGGGACTATTGAGGGCGAGCAGTACTTC. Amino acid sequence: CATGTIEGEQYF.

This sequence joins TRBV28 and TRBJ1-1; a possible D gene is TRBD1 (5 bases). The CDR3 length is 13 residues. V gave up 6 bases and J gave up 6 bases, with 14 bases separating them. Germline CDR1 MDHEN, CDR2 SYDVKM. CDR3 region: CASSLTDMAEAFF. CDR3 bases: TGTGCCAGCAGCTTGACAGATATGGCTGAAGCTTTCTTT.

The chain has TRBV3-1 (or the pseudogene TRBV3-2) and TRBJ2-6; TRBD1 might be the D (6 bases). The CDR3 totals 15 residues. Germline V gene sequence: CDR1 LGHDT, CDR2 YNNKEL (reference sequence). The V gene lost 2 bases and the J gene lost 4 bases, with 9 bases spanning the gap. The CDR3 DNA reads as TGTGCCAGCAGCCAAAGGGGGTCCGGGGCCAACGTCCTGACTTTC. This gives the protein CASSQRGSGANVLTF.

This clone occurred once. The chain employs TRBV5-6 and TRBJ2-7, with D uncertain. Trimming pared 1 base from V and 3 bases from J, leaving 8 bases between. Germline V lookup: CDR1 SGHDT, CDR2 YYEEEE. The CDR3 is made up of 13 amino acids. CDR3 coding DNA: TGTGCCAGCAGCTTGCGCCAGGACTACGAGCAGTACTTC. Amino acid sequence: CASSLRQDYEQYF.

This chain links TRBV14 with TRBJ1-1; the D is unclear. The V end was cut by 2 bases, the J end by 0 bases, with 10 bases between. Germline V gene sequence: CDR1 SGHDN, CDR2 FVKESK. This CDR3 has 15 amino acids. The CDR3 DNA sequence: TGTGCCAGCAGCCAACTAAGCCCGATGAACACTGAAGCTTTCTTT. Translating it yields CASSQLSPMNTEAFF.

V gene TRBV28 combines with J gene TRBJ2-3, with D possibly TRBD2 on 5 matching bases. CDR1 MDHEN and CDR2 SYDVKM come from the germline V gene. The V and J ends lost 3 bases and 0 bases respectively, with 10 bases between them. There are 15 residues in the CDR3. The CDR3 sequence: CASSLMLASTDTQYF. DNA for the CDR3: TGTGCCAGCAGTTTGATGCTAGCTAGCACAGATACGCAGTATTTT.

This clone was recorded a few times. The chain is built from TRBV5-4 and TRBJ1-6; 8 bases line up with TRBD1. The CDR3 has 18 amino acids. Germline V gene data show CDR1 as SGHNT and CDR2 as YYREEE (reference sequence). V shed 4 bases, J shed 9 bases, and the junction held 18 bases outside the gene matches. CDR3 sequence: CASSHIGQGGIGVSPLHF. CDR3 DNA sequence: TGTGCCAGCAGCCATATTGGACAGGGTGGTATAGGTGTTTCACCCCTCCACTTT.

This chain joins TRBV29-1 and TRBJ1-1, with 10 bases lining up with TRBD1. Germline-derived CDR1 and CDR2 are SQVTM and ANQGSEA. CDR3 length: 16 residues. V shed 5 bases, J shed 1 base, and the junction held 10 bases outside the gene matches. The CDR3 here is CSVSKGQGFANTEAFF. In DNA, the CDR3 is TGCAGCGTTTCAAAGGGACAGGGGTTCGCGAACACTGAAGCTTTCTTT. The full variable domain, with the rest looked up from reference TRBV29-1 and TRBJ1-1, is SAVISQKPSRDICQRGTSLTIQCQVDSQVTMMFWYRQQPGQSLTLIATANQGSEATYESGFVIDKFPISRPNLTFSTLTVSNMSPEDSSIYLCSVSKGQGFANTEAFFGQGTRLTVV.

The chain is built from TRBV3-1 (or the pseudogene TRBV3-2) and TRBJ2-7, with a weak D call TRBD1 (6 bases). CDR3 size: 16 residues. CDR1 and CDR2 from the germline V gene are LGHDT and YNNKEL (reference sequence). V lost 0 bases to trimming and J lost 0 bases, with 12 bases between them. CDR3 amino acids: CASSQDWGRTSYEQYF. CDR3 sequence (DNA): TGTGCCAGCAGCCAAGATTGGGGGCGGACCTCCTACGAGCAGTACTTC.

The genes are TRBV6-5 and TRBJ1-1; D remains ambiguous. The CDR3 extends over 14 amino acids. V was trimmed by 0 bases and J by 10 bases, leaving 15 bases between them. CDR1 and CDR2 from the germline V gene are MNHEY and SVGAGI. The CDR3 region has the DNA TGTGCCAGCAGTTACTCGATACCAACAGTGGGAGCTTTCTTT. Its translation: CASSYSIPTVGAFF.

CDR3 loop: CASSPPGQATNTEAFF. CDR3 nucleotides: TGTGCCAGCTCACCACCGGGACAGGCGACGAACACTGAAGCTTTCTTT. The chain combines TRBV18 with TRBJ1-1, with 8 positions matching TRBD1. The ends lost 0 bases at V and 1 base at J; junction bases unmatched: 4. Looked up from germline, CDR1 is KGHSH and CDR2 is LQKENI. The CDR3 consists of 16 residues.